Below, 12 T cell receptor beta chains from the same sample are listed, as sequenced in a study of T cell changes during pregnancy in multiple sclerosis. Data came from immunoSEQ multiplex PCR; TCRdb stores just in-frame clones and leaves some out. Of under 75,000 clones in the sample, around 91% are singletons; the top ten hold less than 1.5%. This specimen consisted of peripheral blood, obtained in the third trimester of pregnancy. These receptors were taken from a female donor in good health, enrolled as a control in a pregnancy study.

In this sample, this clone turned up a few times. In nucleotides, the CDR3 is TGTGCCTGGAGAGGACAGTGGAACACTGAAGCTTTCTTT. Its protein product is CAWRGQWNTEAFF. The chain recombines TRBV30 with TRBJ1-1; a weak D match, TRBD1 (6 bases). With 3 bases removed from V and 1 base from J, the gap between germline ends came to 9 bases. CDR1 GTSNPN and CDR2 SVGIG come from the germline V gene (reference sequence). CDR3 length: 13 amino acids.

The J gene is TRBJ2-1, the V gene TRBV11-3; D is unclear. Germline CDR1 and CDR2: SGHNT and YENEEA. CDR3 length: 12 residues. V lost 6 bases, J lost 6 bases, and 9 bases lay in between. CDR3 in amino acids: CASSPTGNEQFF. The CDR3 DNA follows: TGTGCCAGCAGTCCTACCGGCAATGAGCAGTTCTTC. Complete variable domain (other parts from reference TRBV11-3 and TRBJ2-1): EAGVVQSPRYKIIEKKQPVAFWCNPISGHNTLYWYLQNLGQGPELLIRYENEEAVDDSQLPKDRFSAERLKGVDSTLKIQPAELGDSAVYLCASSPTGNEQFFGPGTRLTVL.

Here the CDR3 reads CASSLDSRQPQHF. The CDR3 DNA reads as TGTGCCAGCAGCTTGGACAGTCGTCAGCCCCAGCATTTT. This chain links TRBV7-9 with TRBJ1-5; D is perhaps TRBD1 (6 bases). CDR3 length: 13 amino acids. Trimming took off 3 bases at V and 6 bases at J, with 9 bases between the two ends. Germline V gives CDR1 SEHNR, CDR2 FQNEAQ (reference sequence).

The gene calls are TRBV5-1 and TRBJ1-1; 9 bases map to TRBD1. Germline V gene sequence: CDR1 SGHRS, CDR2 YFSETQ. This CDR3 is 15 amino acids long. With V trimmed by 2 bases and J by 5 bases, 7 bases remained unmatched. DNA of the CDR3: TGCGCCAGCAGCTTTATGGGGACAGGGAGGACTGAAGCTTTCTTT. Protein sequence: CASSFMGTGRTEAFF.

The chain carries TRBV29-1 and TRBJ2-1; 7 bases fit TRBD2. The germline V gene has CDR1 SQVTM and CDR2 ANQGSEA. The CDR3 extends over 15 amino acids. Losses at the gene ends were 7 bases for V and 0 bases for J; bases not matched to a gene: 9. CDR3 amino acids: CSAGRGSSSYNEQFF. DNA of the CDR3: TGCAGCGCAGGGAGGGGCTCTAGCTCCTACAATGAGCAGTTCTTC.

DNA for the CDR3: TGTGCCTGGAGAAGGGTAGCGGGGCGTAATGAGCAGTTCTTC. Amino acids: CAWRRVAGRNEQFF. The genes are TRBV30 and TRBJ2-1, with 8 bases aligning to TRBD2. Germline loops: CDR1 GTSNPN, CDR2 SVGIG (reference sequence). CDR3 length: 14 amino acids. V was clipped by 3 bases and J by 7 bases; unmatched bases: 8.

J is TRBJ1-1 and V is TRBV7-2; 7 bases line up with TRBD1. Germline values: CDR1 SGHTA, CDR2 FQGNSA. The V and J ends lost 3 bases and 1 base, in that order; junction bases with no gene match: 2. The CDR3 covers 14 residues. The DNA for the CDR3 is TGTGCCAGCAGCTTCGACAGGGCGAACACTGAAGCTTTCTTT. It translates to CASSFDRANTEAFF.

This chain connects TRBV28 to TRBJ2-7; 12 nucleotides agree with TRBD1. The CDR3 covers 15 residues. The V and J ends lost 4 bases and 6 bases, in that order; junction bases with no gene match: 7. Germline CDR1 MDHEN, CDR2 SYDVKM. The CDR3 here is CASSSTGQGALEQYF. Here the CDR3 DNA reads TGTGCCAGCAGTTCGACGGGACAGGGGGCCCTCGAGCAGTACTTC.

The CDR3 sequence is CATSRGTYNSPLHF. Here the CDR3 DNA reads TGTGCCACCTCCCGCGGGACCTATAATTCACCCCTCCACTTT. The chain uses TRBV28 and TRBJ1-6, with unresolved D. CDR3 length: 14 residues. Trimming pared 10 bases from V and 2 bases from J, leaving 12 bases between. CDR1 is MDHEN and CDR2 is SYDVKM in the germline V gene. The full variable domain, its missing parts supplied by reference TRBV28 and TRBJ1-6, is DVKVTQSSRYLVKRTGEKVFLECVQDMDHENMFWYRQDPGLGLRLIYFSYDVKMKEKGDIPEGYSVSREKKERFSLILESASTNQTSMYLCATSRGTYNSPLHFGNGTRLTVT.

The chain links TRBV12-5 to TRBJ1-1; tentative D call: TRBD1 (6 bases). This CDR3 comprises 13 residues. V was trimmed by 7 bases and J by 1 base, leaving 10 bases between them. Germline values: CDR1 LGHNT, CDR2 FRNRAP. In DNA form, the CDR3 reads TGTGCTAGTGCCTTGACAGGGAACACTGAAGCTTTCTTT. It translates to CASALTGNTEAFF.

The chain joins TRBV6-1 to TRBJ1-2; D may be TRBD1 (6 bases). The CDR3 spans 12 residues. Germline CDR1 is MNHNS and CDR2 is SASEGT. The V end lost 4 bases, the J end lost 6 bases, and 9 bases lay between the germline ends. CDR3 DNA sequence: TGTGCCAGCAGTGTGGCAGGGGATGGCTACACCTTC. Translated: CASSVAGDGYTF.

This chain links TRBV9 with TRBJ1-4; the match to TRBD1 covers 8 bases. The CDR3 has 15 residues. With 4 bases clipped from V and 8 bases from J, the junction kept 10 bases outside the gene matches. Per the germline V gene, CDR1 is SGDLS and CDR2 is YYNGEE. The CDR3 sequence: CASSPQTGVREKLFF. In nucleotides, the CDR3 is TGTGCCAGCAGCCCTCAGACAGGGGTGAGGGAAAAACTGTTTTTT.